This TCR beta chain was sequenced for a study of glioma-infiltrating T cells after dendritic cell vaccination. At the level of the study: Samples are from glioblastoma patients in Phase I and II dendritic cell vaccine trials. Dendritic cell vaccine was injected intradermally three times, biweekly. Notes on the study in general: Higher TCR clonality did not directly relate to longer survival. Complete blood and tumor specimen sets were limited to few patients.

Looked up from germline, CDR1 is SGHAT and CDR2 is FQDESV (reference sequence). Unmatched junction bases numbered 7, after V lost 6 bases and J lost 3 bases. This CDR3 contains 15 residues. This sample's time point: after dendritic cell vaccination, including at tumor progression/relapse. This clone was observed a few times. What it binds is unknown. Sequencing was performed with immunoSEQ multiplex PCR; in TCRdb, only in-frame clones are kept and a portion is missing. The sample includes 99,000 or so clones, approximately 80% of them seen just once. The chain is built from TRBV11-1 and TRBJ2-3; 9 bases line up with TRBD2. The input for sequencing was blood, taken after dendritic cell vaccination. The receptor was derived from a human donor with glioblastoma. CDR3 amino acids: CASRSQTSGTDTQYF. In nucleotides, the CDR3 is TGTGCCAGCAGGAGCCAGACTAGCGGTACAGATACGCAGTATTTT.